The 18 T cell receptor beta chains reported below all come from one sample, sequenced in a study of tumor-infiltrating lymphocytes in glioblastoma multiforme. Multiple V-beta primers and a C-beta primer amplified TCRB from RNA. TCRdb re-called the multiplex PCR reads through MiXCR, storing one row per CDR3 protein. The table shows tens of thousands of distinct CDR3 sequences, with approximately 60% occurring only once. What was sequenced was brain tumor tissue. These receptors were obtained from a male donor with glioblastoma.

The genes are TRBV6-2 or TRBV6-3 and TRBJ2-3, with a tentative D call TRBD1 (5 bases). V lost 5 bases and J 0 bases, leaving 21 bases between the germline ends. Germline V gene lookup returns CDR1 MNHEY and CDR2 SVGEGT. The CDR3 runs to 18 residues. CDR3 nucleotide sequence: TGTGCCAGCAGTCAAGGAAAGGGGTTATACACCAGCACAGATACGCAGTATTTT. Translation gives CASSQGKGLYTSTDTQYF.

As regards this clonotype: A read error is likely, as this CDR3 ends without the conserved phenylalanine or tryptophan. This chain links TRBV20-1 with TRBJ2-5; D is undetermined. V lost 6 bases to trimming and J lost 5 bases, with 22 bases between them. The CDR3 sequence is 15 residues long. Germline-derived CDR1 and CDR2 are DFQATT and SNEGSKA (reference sequence). The CDR3 nucleotides read TGCAGTGCACCCGGGCCCCAAGGCTATCGTGAGACCCAGTACCTC. Its protein product is CSAPGPQGYRETQYL.

By share, this clonotype counts as medium-sized (0.01 to 0.1%). The V gene is TRBV20-1, the J gene TRBJ2-2, with 7 bases that match TRBD2. This CDR3 has 15 residues. Losses at the gene ends were 8 bases for V and 1 base for J; bases not matched to a gene: 10. CDR1 is DFQATT and CDR2 is SNEGSKA in the germline V gene (reference sequence). In DNA, the CDR3 is TGCAGTCCCCTTCAGCTAGCGGAGAACACCGGGGAGCTGTTTTTT. Encoded protein: CSPLQLAENTGELFF.

The chain recombines TRBV6-1 with TRBJ1-2; weak D call: TRBD1 (5 bases). The CDR3 is 16 amino acids. The germline V gene encodes CDR1 MNHNS and CDR2 SASEGT. V lost 4 bases, J lost 2 bases, and 17 bases lay in between. Here the CDR3 reads CASSGEFWGDNYGYTF. The CDR3, as DNA: TGTGCCAGCAGTGGAGAGTTCTGGGGCGACAACTATGGCTACACCTTC.

As concerns this clonotype: The junction does not match germline at one end; this may be a read error. The J gene is TRBJ2-1, the V gene TRBV6-5, with D unclear. Per germline, CDR1 MNHEY and CDR2 SVGAGI. This CDR3 has 14 residues. For the CDR3, the DNA is TGCGCCAGCAGTCCCAGTCCCTATTGCGACGGGCAGTTCTTC. Translating it yields CASSPSPYCDGQFF.

This clonotype was observed a single time. Mismatch with germline at one junction end may stem from a read error. The V gene is TRBV12-3 or TRBV12-4, the J gene TRBJ1-5; tentatively, D is TRBD1 (5 bases). CDR3 length: 13 amino acids. The CDR3 is CASRSQGSQSQHF. The CDR3 coding sequence is TGCGCCAGCAGGTCCCAGGGTTCTCAGTCCCAGCATTTT.

The chain carries TRBV29-1 and TRBJ2-7, with a weak D call TRBD1 (6 bases). Germline V gene data show CDR1 as SQVTM and CDR2 as ANQGSEA. CDR3 length: 12 residues. The V and J ends lost 7 bases and 7 bases respectively, with 17 bases between them. In DNA, the CDR3 is TGCAGCGCCCTAGGGACAAAGCATGAGCAGTACTTC. Its translation: CSALGTKHEQYF.

Comments on this clonotype: The CDR3 carries no conserved terminal phenylalanine or tryptophan, so it likely arises from a read error. Because the CDR3's place on the DNA is in doubt, the DNA is left out and the CDR3 is given as listed by TCRdb. The chain joins TRBV20-1 to TRBJ1-2; the table gives TRBD1 as D, unverified against the DNA. Germline V gives CDR1 DFQATT, CDR2 SNEGSKA (reference sequence). The length of the CDR3 is 14 amino acids, counting both ends. The CDR3 sequence is CSANTWTTNYGYTC.

This clonotype was recorded a few times. A read error is possible here, since a much larger clone lies one base away. The rearrangement joins TRBV10-1 to TRBJ2-4; possible D gene TRBD2, 6 bases. The CDR3 sequence is 13 residues long. Germline V CDR1 and CDR2: WNHNN, SYGVQD (reference sequence). V was trimmed by 8 bases and J by 0 bases, leaving 8 bases between them. CDR3 in DNA: TGCGCCAGCGGGACTCCAGCCAAAAACATTCAGTACTTC. This codes for CASGTPAKNIQYF.

In regard to this clonotype: One end of the junction is discordant with germline, which a read error may explain. V is TRBV4-2 and J is TRBJ2-4; 7 bases match TRBD2. The germline V gene encodes CDR1 LGHNA and CDR2 YNFKEQ. The CDR3 loop spans 17 amino acids. CDR3 nucleotides: TGTGCCAGCAGCCAAGACGGGGGGAGCAGGGCCAAAGACATTCAGTACTTC. Protein product: CASSQDGGSRAKDIQYF.

For this clonotype: One junction end disagrees with the germline gene, perhaps due to a read error. J is TRBJ2-7 and V is TRBV29-1; 7 nucleotides match TRBD1. Germline V lookup: CDR1 SQVTM, CDR2 ANQGSEA. This CDR3 spans 15 amino acids. The CDR3 is CSVEHGNRGSHEQYF. For the CDR3, the DNA is TGCAGCGTTGAACATGGGAACAGGGGAAGCCACGAACAGTACTTC.

In the case of this clonotype: One junction end disagrees with the germline gene, perhaps due to a read error. The chain carries TRBV11-1 and TRBJ2-7; 9 bases are a match to TRBD1. In germline, CDR1 is SGHAT, CDR2 FQDESV (reference sequence). The CDR3 is made up of 12 amino acids. Here the CDR3 reads CVSSGQGREQCF. CDR3 DNA: TGTGTCAGCAGCGGACAGGGGCGCGAGCAGTGTTTC.

The sample holds many counts of this clonotype. The J gene is TRBJ2-7, the V gene TRBV5-1; D is unresolved. Trimming took off 0 bases at V and 2 bases at J, with 9 bases between the two ends. CDR1 is SGHRS and CDR2 is YFSETQ in the germline V gene. The CDR3 consists of 14 residues. The DNA for the CDR3 is TGCGCCAGCAGCTTGGGTACACGGGCCTACGAGCAGTACTTC. This translates into CASSLGTRAYEQYF.

As concerns this clonotype: An end of the junction differs from the germline gene, which may be a read error. The CDR3: CASSDVANIGELFF. Here the CDR3 DNA reads TGTGCCAGCAGTGATGTAGCGAACATCGGGGAGCTATTTTTT. The V call is TRBV6-1, the J call TRBJ2-2, with TRBD2 as a possible D gene (5 bases). CDR3 length: 14 amino acids. CDR1 is MNHNS, CDR2 SASEGT, per germline.

Concerning this clonotype itself: A much larger clonotype is one base distant, so this may be a read error. The gene calls are TRBV20-1 and TRBJ2-5; 13 nucleotides line up with TRBD2. This CDR3 spans 15 amino acids. Germline V gene sequence: CDR1 DFQATT, CDR2 SNEGSKA (reference sequence). V dropped 4 bases and J dropped 5; count of bases not matched to a gene: 7. The DNA for the CDR3 is TGCAGTGCTATACTAGCGGGAGGGCTGGGGGAGACCCAGTACTTC. It translates to CSAILAGGLGETQYF.

A remark on this clonotype: Germline and junction disagree at one end, which may indicate a read error. The genes are TRBV4-1 and TRBJ2-7, with D perhaps TRBD1 or TRBD2 (5 bases each). The CDR3 extends over 13 amino acids. Per the germline V gene, CDR1 is MGHRA and CDR2 is YSYEKL. CDR3 protein: CASSQDWGYQQYF. CDR3 nucleotides: TGCGCCAGCAGCCAAGATTGGGGGTACCAGCAGTACTTT.

The chain couples TRBV11-2 to TRBJ2-1; possibly TRBD1 for D (6 bases). V dropped 6 bases and J dropped 3 bases, with 15 bases sitting between them. Germline V gene data show CDR1 as SGHAT and CDR2 as FQNNGV. The length of the CDR3 is 15 residues. The CDR3 loop reads CASRKIRGIYNEQFF. DNA of the CDR3: TGTGCCAGCAGGAAAATTAGGGGGATCTACAATGAGCAGTTCTTC.

This clonotype appeared many times. This rearrangement joins TRBV7-3 to TRBJ1-1, with TRBD1 matching over 8 bases. Germline CDR1 SGHTA, CDR2 FQGTGA. Germline trimming cut 4 bases from V and 4 bases from J; bases unmatched to any gene: 8. The CDR3 contains 15 residues. The CDR3 nucleotides are TGTGCCAGCAGCTCCGCAGGGGGCGGAGGCACTGAAGCTTTCTTT. Its translation: CASSSAGGGGTEAFF.